The entry that follows covers one T cell receptor (beta chain) sequence. Its antigen is still unknown. From germline, CDR1 is SGHTA and CDR2 FQGNSA. This CDR3 region has 15 residues. The V gene lost 5 bases and the J gene lost 7 bases, with 15 bases spanning the gap. The sample belongs to a study of cytomegalovirus exposure and HLA in healthy donors. Study observations and caveats: TRBV6-2, TRBV6-3 and other indistinguishable V segments were excluded. A link between a missense DCLRE1C variant and TCR beta V- and J-gene trimming emerged from a later analysis.

While unrecorded immune exposures were likely, the donors were nominally healthy when sampled. PCR involved 60 Vbeta and 13 Jbeta primers. Assay: immunoSEQ multiplex PCR; the TCRdb copy retains only in-frame clones and omits some. The table shows tens of thousands of clones, with 70% to 85% occurring only once. The receptor's source is a woman aged 35 to 49 in good health and CMV-seropositive. The chain recombines TRBV7-2 with TRBJ1-6; D is possibly TRBD1 (5 bases). Sequencing used PBMCs. For the CDR3, the DNA is TGTGCCAGCAGCAGCGGGACTGGGGGGAATTCACCCCTCCACTTT. Protein sequence: CASSSGTGGNSPLHF.